The clone carrying this T cell receptor (beta chain) was counted ten times or more. Its antigen is not known. The ends were cut back, 5 bases at V and 2 bases at J, with 14 bases in the middle. CDR1 is SEHNR, CDR2 FQNEAQ, per germline (reference sequence). The CDR3 extends over 15 amino acids. These data originate in a study of T cells in Graves' hyperthyroidism and ophthalmopathy. RNA transcripts were the template for amplifying TCR beta CDR3 regions. An initial round of RT-PCR targeting the TCR CDR3 relied on the HTBI primer set. Each CDR3 protein is one row after TCRdb ran MiXCR on the multiplex PCR reads. This table holds around 420,000 distinct CDR3 sequences, roughly an eighth found once. Study-wide findings and caveats: Within blood appeared most thyroid clonotypes that had expanded above 0.001. With a median lead of roughly 6.2 months before onset, the model predicted ophthalmopathy.

The source material was blood. The chain has TRBV7-9 and TRBJ2-3, with unresolved D. The TCR sequence derives from a woman between 18 and 29 years old with Graves' hyperthyroidism. The CDR3: CASSHVGDHTDTQYF. CDR3 coding DNA: TGTGCCAGCAGCCACGTTGGGGATCACACAGATACGCAGTATTTT.